Below are 15 T cell receptor beta chains sequenced from a single sample in a study of T cells after posttransplantation cyclophosphamide. The protocol was immunoSEQ multiplex PCR, while the TCRdb copy is restricted to in-frame clones and leaves out a portion. The table has 45,000 to 65,000 clones, 94% seen once. The sequencing input was PBMCs. The receptors stem from a woman aged 25 to 39 in good health and a related stem cell transplant donor.

For this clone: The junction departs from the called germline gene at one end, perhaps through a read error. The rearrangement uses TRBV7-2 and TRBJ2-1; D could derive from TRBD1 or TRBD2 (6 bases each). Germline V gives CDR1 SGHTA, CDR2 FQGNSA. There are 15 residues in the CDR3. Here the CDR3 reads CASRLAAGVYNEQFF. Written as DNA, the CDR3 is TGTGCCAGCAGATTAGCGGCAGGGGTATACAATGAGCAGTTCTTC.

This clone was detected only once. V is TRBV9 and J is TRBJ2-7; weak D call: TRBD1 (5 bases). CDR1 is SGDLS, CDR2 YYNGEE, per germline. This CDR3 contains 15 residues. V shed 0 bases and J shed 1 base, with 11 bases lying between them. CDR3 loop: CASSVGGRTSYEQYF. In DNA form, the CDR3 reads TGTGCCAGCAGCGTAGGGGGAAGGACATCCTACGAGCAGTACTTC.

V usage is TRBV5-4 and J usage is TRBJ2-2; D possibly corresponds to TRBD2 (7 bases). This CDR3 has 14 residues. Trimming cost V 6 bases and J 6 bases, with 15 bases left between them. Germline CDR1 reads SGHNT; CDR2 reads YYREEE (reference sequence). This CDR3 is CASNRQAGAGELFF. CDR3 bases: TGTGCCAGCAACAGACAGGCGGGAGCCGGGGAGCTGTTTTTT.

This chain joins TRBV4-2 and TRBJ2-7; D is perhaps TRBD1 (5 bases). Germline V gene data show CDR1 as LGHNA and CDR2 as YNFKEQ. The CDR3 has 15 amino acids. The germline V and J ends were trimmed by 0 bases and 2 bases, with 11 bases remaining between them. The CDR3, as DNA: TGTGCCAGCAGCCAAGATCAAGGGGATCCCTACGAGCAGTACTTC. Amino acids: CASSQDQGDPYEQYF.

The rearrangement links TRBV27 to TRBJ1-2; 10 nucleotides line up with TRBD1. Trimming cost V 4 bases and J 7 bases; bases outside gene matches: 6. The germline gives CDR1 MNHEY, CDR2 SMNVEV (reference sequence). The CDR3 loop spans 14 amino acids. The CDR3 DNA follows: TGTGCCAGCAGTTCAGCTCGGGACAGGGGTGGCTACACCTTC. Protein sequence: CASSSARDRGGYTF.

The V gene is TRBV10-3, the J gene TRBJ2-7, with a possible D match to TRBD1 (7 bases). Germline CDR1 reads ENHRY; CDR2 reads SYGVKD. V shed 7 bases and J shed 7 bases, with 14 bases lying between them. The CDR3 has 12 residues. CDR3 region: CAITPTGREQYF. Written as DNA, the CDR3 is TGTGCCATCACCCCGACAGGGAGGGAGCAGTACTTC.

V and J are TRBV5-1 and TRBJ2-3, with 8 bases identical to TRBD2. CDR1 and CDR2 (germline): SGHRS, YFSETQ. Unmatched junction bases numbered 5, after V lost 3 bases and J lost 2 bases. The CDR3 is 15 residues long. The CDR3 sequence is CASSSSGRATDTQYF. CDR3 bases: TGCGCCAGCAGCTCGTCCGGGAGGGCCACAGATACGCAGTATTTT.

This clone has only one observation. The chain uses TRBV5-1 and TRBJ1-1, with 7 bases identical to TRBD1. This CDR3 is 12 amino acids long. J was trimmed by 6 bases and V by 4 bases; bases with no gene match: 3. Germline CDR1 reads SGHRS; CDR2 reads YFSETQ. The DNA of the CDR3 is TGCGCCAGCAGCCCTCAGGGGGCTGAAGCTTTCTTT. Translating gives CASSPQGAEAFF.

This clone was detected once. The gene calls are TRBV7-6 and TRBJ1-5, with D uncertain. Germline values: CDR1 SGHVS, CDR2 FNYEAQ. The CDR3 has 14 amino acids. Trimming pared 5 bases from V and 4 bases from J, leaving 12 bases between. This chain's CDR3 is CASSREAFNQPQHF. The CDR3, as DNA: TGTGCCAGCAGCCGGGAGGCCTTTAATCAGCCCCAGCATTTT.

The rearrangement uses TRBV5-1 and TRBJ2-1; the D gene is possibly TRBD2 (6 bases). The V end was cut by 6 bases, the J end by 0 bases, with 19 bases between. This CDR3 region has 17 residues. The V gene's germline CDR1 is SGHRS and CDR2 YFSETQ. The CDR3 DNA reads TGCGCCAGCACCCTAAATCCCCGGGGGAGCTCCTACAATGAGCAGTTCTTC. As protein: CASTLNPRGSSYNEQFF.

The chain employs TRBV7-3 and TRBJ2-7, with D hard to call. The CDR3 has 11 residues. Trimming stripped 1 base from V and 6 bases from J, with 4 bases between. Germline lookup yields CDR1 SGHTA and CDR2 FQGTGA. CDR3 sequence: CASSLKAEQYF. CDR3 sequence (DNA): TGTGCCAGCAGCTTAAAAGCCGAGCAGTACTTC.

This chain uses TRBV25-1 with TRBJ1-5, with no clear D. The CDR3 is 17 amino acids. CDR1 MGHDK and CDR2 SYGVNS come from the germline V gene. V was clipped by 7 bases and J by 2 bases, with 21 bases between them. As DNA, the CDR3 is TGTGCCAGCAAACTTTCGGGGAAAGGGTCACGCAATCAGCCCCAGCATTTT. Its protein is CASKLSGKGSRNQPQHF. Full variable domain (outside the CDR3, taken from reference TRBV25-1 and TRBJ1-5): EADIYQTPRYLVIGTGKKITLECSQTMGHDKMYWYQQDPGMELHLIHYSYGVNSTEKGDLSSESTVSRIRTEHFPLTLESARPSHTSQYLCASKLSGKGSRNQPQHFGDGTRLSIL.

The chain couples TRBV2 to TRBJ2-2, with D possibly TRBD1 on 6 matching bases. With 2 bases removed from V and 3 bases from J, the gap between germline ends came to 10 bases. Germline CDR1 and CDR2: SNHLY and FYNNEI. There are 15 residues in the CDR3. The DNA of the CDR3 is TGTGCCAGCAGTGAACAGGGGACCCACACCGGGGAGCTGTTTTTT. This gives the protein CASSEQGTHTGELFF.

This clone was observed once. The chain joins TRBV7-9 to TRBJ2-3; 7 positions agree with TRBD1. The CDR3 totals 15 residues. The germline CDR1 and CDR2 sequences are SEHNR and FQNEAQ (reference sequence). V trimming: 4 bases; J trimming: 0 bases; junction bases outside the gene matches: 4. CDR3 bases: TGTGCCAGCAGCTCGGGACAGATTAGCACAGATACGCAGTATTTT. Protein product: CASSSGQISTDTQYF.

This rearrangement joins TRBV11-2 to TRBJ1-1, with 8 bases aligning to TRBD1. The germline V gene has CDR1 SGHAT and CDR2 FQNNGV. The CDR3 has 20 residues. With 0 bases clipped from V and 0 bases from J, the junction kept 15 bases outside the gene matches. CDR3 amino acids: CASSLDLRTGPREMNTEAFF. CDR3 bases: TGTGCCAGCAGCTTAGACCTCCGGACAGGGCCGAGGGAGATGAACACTGAAGCTTTCTTT. Full variable domain (missing parts from reference TRBV11-2 and TRBJ1-1): EAGVAQSPRYKIIEKRQSVAFWCNPISGHATLYWYQQILGQGPKLLIQFQNNGVVDDSQLPKDRFSAERLKGVDSTLKIQPAKLEDSAVYLCASSLDLRTGPREMNTEAFFGQGTRLTVV.